This T cell receptor beta chain was found in a study of cytotoxic CD8 clonotypes in ibrutinib-treated CLL. For the study at large: Response samples were obtained once patients had received a median roughly 11 months of treatment, range 6 to 36. General study findings and limits: Higher circulating CD8+ T-cell counts strongly accompanied higher baseline clonality, above age-matched healthy donors. Sample timing was unmatched between remission and later-progressing patients; lymph nodes unstudied.

For this clone: Its antigen is still unknown.

Sequenced by immunoSEQ multiplex PCR; TCRdb stores in-frame clones only, minus some. This repertoire shows around 310,000 clones, around four fifths found once; its top ten account for 5% to 7%. The CDR3 is 19 residues long. J lost 7 bases, V lost 3 bases, and 21 bases had no gene match. Germline V lookup: CDR1 GTSNPN, CDR2 SVGIG (reference sequence). This material consisted of PBMCs, taken before ibrutinib treatment. The chain has TRBV30 and TRBJ1-4; TRBD1 matches 9 bases. The TCR was taken from a human donor with chronic lymphocytic leukemia. CDR3 region: CAWSHQPPGQGLAGEKLFF. In DNA, the CDR3 is TGTGCCTGGAGCCACCAACCGCCGGGACAGGGATTGGCGGGTGAAAAACTGTTTTTT.